This T cell receptor (beta chain) was sequenced in a study of OX40 agonist ivuxolimab in advanced cancers. Points on this clone: The antigen remains undetermined.

Germline CDR1 and CDR2: KGHSH and LQKENI. V dropped 1 base and J dropped 3; count of bases not matched to a gene: 3. This CDR3 is 14 amino acids long. Overall study results and limits: On average, a greater number of expanded clones characterised CD8+ T cells relative to CD4+.

Sequencing was performed with immunoSEQ multiplex PCR; in TCRdb, only in-frame clones are kept and a portion is missing. Here the sample spans about 99,000 clones, 90% to 95% being singletons. The chain joins TRBV18 to TRBJ2-7; 7 nucleotides agree with TRBD1. This clonotype was sampled from an adult with an advanced solid tumor such as melanoma, head and neck, liver or kidney cancer. The specimen was CD4+ or CD8+ T cells sorted from blood, collected in a trial of the OX40 agonist ivuxolimab. This CDR3 reads CASSPQGAGYEQYF. The CDR3 bases are TGTGCCAGCTCACCACAGGGGGCAGGCTACGAGCAGTACTTC.